These 7 T cell receptor beta chains came from one sample sequenced in a study of T cell clonality in common variable immunodeficiency. Study-wide points: Fewer deletions and N-nucleotide insertions were reportedly seen in common variable immunodeficiency TCR beta sequences.

No antigens are known for them. Clones were read by immunoSEQ multiplex PCR, and TCRdb kept only the in-frame ones, dropping some. Observed in the sample are roughly 30,000 clones, none of them singletons. Sequenced sample: peripheral blood mononuclear cells. These receptors were obtained from a human donor with common variable immunodeficiency.

This clone has ten or more counts. Read data end 3 residues before the CDR3 end; the end is taken from the germline J gene. The rearrangement uses TRBV19 and TRBJ2-2, with 9 positions matching TRBD1. CDR1 is LNHDA and CDR2 is SQIVND in the germline V gene (reference sequence). This CDR3 contains 15 residues. V was pared by 7 bases and J by 3 bases, with 6 bases of the junction left unmatched. The CDR3 DNA, read in part, is TGTGCCAGTAAGGCAAGGACAGGGGACACCGGGGAG. It is translated as CASKARTGDTGE. The CDR3 in full is CASKARTGDTGELFF. Using reference TRBV19 and TRBJ2-2 for the parts outside the CDR3, the full variable domain is DGGITQSPKYLFRKEGQNVTLSCEQNLNHDAMYWYRQDPGQGLRLIYYSQIVNDFQKGDIAEGYSVSREKKESFPLTVTSAQKNPTAFYLCASKARTGDTGELFFGEGSRLTVL.

This clone appeared many times. A read error may account for a junction end that differs from germline. The read ends 3 residues shy of where the CDR3 ends; the end is completed using the germline J gene. The V and J genes are TRBV4-2 and TRBJ1-5, with TRBD1 matching over 8 bases. Germline V lookup: CDR1 LGHNA, CDR2 YNFKEQ. The CDR3 has 15 residues. The covered CDR3 bases are TGCGCCAGCAGCCACAGAGCAGGGGGCGGTCAGCCC. Translation: CASSHRAGGGQP. The whole CDR3 region reads CASSHRAGGGQPQHF.

To note about this clone: The read finishes 3 residues shy of the CDR3 end, and the germline J gene is used to complete it. The chain links TRBV7-8 to TRBJ2-7; perhaps TRBD1 as D (6 bases). V was clipped by 2 bases and J by 3 bases, with 11 bases between them. Germline CDR1 reads SGHVS; CDR2 reads FQNEAQ. CDR3 length equals 14 residues. CDR3 loop: CASSLWGPGYEQYF. Incomplete CDR3 DNA: TGTGCCAGCAGCTTATGGGGGCCTGGCTACGAG.

In regard to this clone: The read terminates 3 residues before the CDR3 end, so the remaining end is supplied by the germline J gene. The chain has TRBV30 and TRBJ2-7; perhaps TRBD1 as D (5 bases). The CDR3 consists of 13 residues. With 5 bases removed from V and 0 bases from J, the gap between germline ends came to 11 bases. Germline lookup yields CDR1 GTSNPN and CDR2 SVGIG (reference sequence). Partial CDR3 DNA: TGTGCCTGGGAGGACAATAGCTCCTACGAG. Protein: CAWEDNSSYE. The full CDR3 protein reads CAWEDNSSYEQYF.

This clone occurred many times. Read coverage stops 3 residues before the CDR3 terminus; the germline J gene supplies the remainder. The J gene is TRBJ1-2, the V gene TRBV6-4, with TRBD1 identical over 9 bases. V trimming: 5 bases; J trimming: 2 bases; junction bases outside the gene matches: 9. This CDR3 contains 16 residues. Germline V lookup: CDR1 MRHNA, CDR2 SNTAGT. This CDR3 reads CASSPTGGAPNYGYTF. The DNA read from the CDR3 is TGTGCCAGCAGTCCGACAGGGGGTGCACCCAACTATGGC.

Notes on this clone: The sequenced fragment ends 3 residues before the CDR3 boundary, so the rest is inferred from the germline J gene. The rearrangement uses TRBV2 and TRBJ2-5; 10 bases agree with TRBD1. CDR1 and CDR2 from the germline V gene are SNHLY and FYNNEI. After removal of 6 bases from V and 1 base from J, the junction contained 2 bases not matched to a gene. The CDR3 is 14 residues long. CDR3 DNA (partial): TGTGCCAGCAGGGACAGGGGGGGCCAAGAGACC. This gives the protein CASRDRGGQET. The entire CDR3 sequence reads CASRDRGGQETQYF.

This clone showed up just a few times. The read halts 3 residues ahead of the CDR3 end, with the missing end drawn from the germline J gene. The rearrangement links TRBV20-1 to TRBJ2-3, with 9 positions matching TRBD1. Trimming removed 5 bases from V and 5 bases from J; junction bases left unmatched: 8. The germline CDR1 and CDR2 sequences are DFQATT and SNEGSKA (reference sequence). This CDR3 has 14 residues. The CDR3 here is CSAPTTGGLDTQYF. CDR3 DNA, as far as it was read: TGCAGTGCTCCGACGACAGGGGGGTTAGATACG.